The present T cell receptor (beta chain) was sequenced within a study of blood T cell repertoires in COVID-19. Study background: The origin of the acute and convalescent COVID-19 samples was the United States, Italy and Spain.

Original handling: The authors estimated nucleated cell counts from reference gene primer amplification. Using immunoSEQ multiplex PCR, the repertoire was profiled, and TCRdb retains in-frame clones only, with some absent. V, J and clone size are those of that table, while D and trimming were read from the DNA. The sample shows roughly 230,000 clones, 83% of them seen only once. The V gene's germline CDR1 is WNHNN and CDR2 SYGVQD (reference sequence). The CDR3 loop spans 15 amino acids. V lost 5 bases, J lost 7 bases, and 5 bases stayed unmatched. The sample was peripheral blood. This sequence was found in a woman aged 45-65 years with acute or convalescent COVID-19. The genes are TRBV10-1 and TRBJ2-1; 13 nucleotides match TRBD2. CDR3 nucleotide sequence: TGCGCCAGCAGTAGTACTAGCGGGAGGGGAAATGAGCAGTTCTTC. This gives the protein CASSSTSGRGNEQFF.